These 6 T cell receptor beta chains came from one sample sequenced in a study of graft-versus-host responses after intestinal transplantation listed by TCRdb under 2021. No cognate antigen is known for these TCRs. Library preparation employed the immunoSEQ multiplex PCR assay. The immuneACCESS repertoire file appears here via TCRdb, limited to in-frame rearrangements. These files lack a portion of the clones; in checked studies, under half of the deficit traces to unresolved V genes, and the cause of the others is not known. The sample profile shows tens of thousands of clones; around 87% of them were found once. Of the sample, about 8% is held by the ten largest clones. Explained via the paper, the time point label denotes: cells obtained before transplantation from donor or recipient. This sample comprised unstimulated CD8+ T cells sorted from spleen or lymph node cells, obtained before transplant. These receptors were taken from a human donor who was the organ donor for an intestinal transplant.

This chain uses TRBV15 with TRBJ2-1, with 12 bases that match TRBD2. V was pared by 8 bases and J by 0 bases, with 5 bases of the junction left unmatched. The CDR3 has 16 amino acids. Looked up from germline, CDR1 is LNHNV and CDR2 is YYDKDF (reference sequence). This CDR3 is CATEGTSGSSYNEQFF. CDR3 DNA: TGTGCCACCGAAGGGACTAGCGGGTCCTCCTACAATGAGCAGTTCTTC.

Written as DNA, the CDR3 is TGTGCCAGCAGCCAATCGTTACCCGGGGGGCCTAGGAATGAGCAGTTCTTC. Translation: CASSQSLPGGPRNEQFF. The J gene is TRBJ2-1, the V gene TRBV16; tentatively, D is TRBD2 (7 bases). Germline CDR1 KGHSY, CDR2 FQNENV. This CDR3 contains 17 residues. Trimming stripped 0 bases from V and 7 bases from J, with 19 bases between. Combining the CDR3 with reference TRBV16 and TRBJ2-1 gives the whole variable domain GEEVAQTPKHLVRGEGQKAKLYCAPIKGHSYVFWYQQVLKNEFKFLISFQNENVFDETGMPKERFSAKCLPNSPCSLEIQATKLEDSAVYFCASSQSLPGGPRNEQFFGPGTRLTVL.

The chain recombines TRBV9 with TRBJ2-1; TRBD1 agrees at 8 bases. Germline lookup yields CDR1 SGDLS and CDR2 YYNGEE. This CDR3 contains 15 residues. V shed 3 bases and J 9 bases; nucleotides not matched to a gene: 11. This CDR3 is CASSARGQGGSEQFF. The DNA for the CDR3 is TGTGCCAGCAGCGCACGAGGACAGGGTGGTAGTGAGCAGTTCTTC. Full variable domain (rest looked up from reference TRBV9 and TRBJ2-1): DSGVTQTPKHLITATGQRVTLRCSPRSGDLSVYWYQQSLDQGLQFLIQYYNGEERAKGNILERFSAQQFPDLHSELNLSSLELGDSALYFCASSARGQGGSEQFFGPGTRLTVL.

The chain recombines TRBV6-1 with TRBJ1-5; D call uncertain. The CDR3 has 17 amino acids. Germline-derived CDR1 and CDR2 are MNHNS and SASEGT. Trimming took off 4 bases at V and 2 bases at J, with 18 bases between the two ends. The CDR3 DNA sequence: TGTGCCAGCAGTGTATTAGTCCGGGTTTATGGCAATCAGCCCCAGCATTTT. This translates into CASSVLVRVYGNQPQHF.

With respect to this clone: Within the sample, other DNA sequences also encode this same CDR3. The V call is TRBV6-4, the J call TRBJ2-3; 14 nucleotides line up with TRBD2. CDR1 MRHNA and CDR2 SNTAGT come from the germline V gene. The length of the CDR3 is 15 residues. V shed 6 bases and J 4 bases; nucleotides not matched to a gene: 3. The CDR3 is CASSLTSGGADTQYF. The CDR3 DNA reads TGTGCCAGCAGCCTGACTAGCGGGGGGGCAGATACGCAGTATTTT.

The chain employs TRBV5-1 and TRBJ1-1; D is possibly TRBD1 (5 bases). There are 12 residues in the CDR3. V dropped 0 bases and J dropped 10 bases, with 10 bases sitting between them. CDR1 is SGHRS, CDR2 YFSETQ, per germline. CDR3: CASSLGGDGAFF. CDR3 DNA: TGCGCCAGCAGCTTGGGAGGGGACGGAGCTTTCTTT.